Below, 13 T cell receptor beta chains from the same sample are listed, as sequenced in a study of blood T cell repertoires in COVID-19. Measured with immunoSEQ multiplex PCR; TCRdb has only the in-frame clones, and not every one. The repertoire holds more than 95,000 clones, 70% to 90% seen once, with 2% to 2.5% in the top ten. The sample comprised peripheral blood. Receptors were obtained from a man aged 25-45 years with acute or convalescent COVID-19.

This sequence joins TRBV21-1 and TRBJ1-4. TRBV21-1 is listed as a pseudogene. CDR3 length: 15 amino acids. CDR3 amino acids: CASSSRTPTHEKLFF. CDR3 sequence (DNA): TGTGCCAGCAGCAGCCGTACCCCAACTCATGAAAAACTGTTTTTT.

The rearrangement joins TRBV6-2 or TRBV6-3 to TRBJ1-3; tentative D call: TRBD1 (6 bases). The ends were cut back, 4 bases at V and 8 bases at J, with 15 bases in the middle. Germline V gene sequence: CDR1 MNHEY, CDR2 SVGEGT. The CDR3 extends over 14 amino acids. The CDR3 here is CASSFQGPQDTIYF. The CDR3 nucleotides are TGTGCCAGCAGTTTCCAGGGGCCGCAGGACACCATATATTTT.

In its sample, this clone was seen once. The genes are TRBV2 and TRBJ1-2, with 12 bases aligning to TRBD1. This CDR3 has 16 residues. V lost 6 bases to trimming and J lost 3 bases; unmatched junction nucleotides: 8. CDR1 SNHLY and CDR2 FYNNEI come from the germline V gene. CDR3 sequence reads: CASSALGTGGHYGYTF. The DNA for the CDR3 is TGTGCCAGCAGCGCCTTAGGGACAGGGGGCCACTATGGCTACACCTTC.

The rearrangement links TRBV19 to TRBJ2-3, with D tentatively TRBD2 (6 bases). This CDR3 has 18 residues. V shed 6 bases and J shed 4 bases, with 26 bases lying between them. Per the germline V gene, CDR1 is LNHDA and CDR2 is SQIVND (reference sequence). CDR3 in amino acids: CASSITGVGVVSPDTQYF. In nucleotides, the CDR3 is TGTGCCAGTAGCATCACGGGGGTTGGGGTGGTATCGCCAGATACGCAGTATTTT.

The chain's CDR3 is CASSLWSRGLEKLFF. The DNA of the CDR3 is TGTGCCAGCAGCTTGTGGAGCAGGGGGTTAGAAAAACTGTTTTTT. The chain links TRBV5-6 to TRBJ1-4, with 7 bases lining up with TRBD1. V gave up 1 base and J gave up 8 bases; unmatched junction bases: 8. The CDR3 has 15 amino acids. From germline, CDR1 is SGHDT and CDR2 YYEEEE.

The chain is built from TRBV7-3 and TRBJ1-1; 7 bases align to TRBD1. The ends lost 3 bases at V and 1 base at J; junction bases unmatched: 2. The CDR3 extends over 14 amino acids. Per the germline V gene, CDR1 is SGHTA and CDR2 is FQGTGA. CDR3 sequence reads: CASSLGTANTEAFF. CDR3 coding DNA: TGTGCCAGCAGCTTGGGGACAGCGAACACTGAAGCTTTCTTT.

This chain connects TRBV4-1 to TRBJ2-4, with D tentatively TRBD1 (6 bases). The V end was cut by 4 bases, the J end by 0 bases, with 10 bases between. Per germline, CDR1 MGHRA and CDR2 YSYEKL. The CDR3 sequence is 15 residues long. The CDR3 here is CASSPGTQAKNIQYF. The DNA of the CDR3 is TGCGCCAGCAGCCCCGGGACACAAGCCAAAAACATTCAGTACTTC.

This sequence joins TRBV18 and TRBJ1-5; 7 bases map to TRBD1. The CDR3 has 14 residues. Germline V gene lookup returns CDR1 KGHSH and CDR2 LQKENI. J was trimmed by 0 bases and V by 4 bases; bases with no gene match: 0. DNA of the CDR3: TGTGCCAGCTCACGGGACAGTAGCAATCAGCCCCAGCATTTT. It codes for CASSRDSSNQPQHF.

V and J are TRBV5-1 and TRBJ1-6; 7 bases align to TRBD1. The CDR3 has 14 amino acids. From germline, CDR1 is SGHRS and CDR2 YFSETQ. Germline trimming cut 0 bases from V and 7 bases from J; bases unmatched to any gene: 1. The CDR3 region is CASSLEGGNSPLHF. The CDR3 coding sequence is TGCGCCAGCAGCTTGGAAGGGGGCAATTCACCCCTCCACTTT.

This chain joins TRBV20-1 and TRBJ2-7, with 7 bases matching TRBD2. There are 13 residues in the CDR3. The trim removed 3 bases at V and 3 bases at J, leaving 5 bases unmatched. In germline, CDR1 is DFQATT, CDR2 SNEGSKA (reference sequence). CDR3 protein: CSASPVAGYEQYF. CDR3 in DNA: TGCAGTGCTAGTCCCGTAGCGGGCTACGAGCAGTACTTC.

This clone was counted between two and nine times. This chain links TRBV9 with TRBJ2-7; tentatively, D is TRBD1 (5 bases). Trimming shortened V by 2 bases and J by 6 bases, and 15 bases separated the two germline ends. This CDR3 region has 14 residues. Germline assignment: CDR1 SGDLS and CDR2 YYNGEE. CDR3 sequence reads: CASSVSSGFSEQYF. CDR3 nucleotides: TGTGCCAGCAGCGTGTCCTCAGGGTTCTCCGAGCAGTACTTC.

The chain combines TRBV9 with TRBJ2-1, with TRBD1 matching over 7 bases. Trimming cost V 0 bases and J 4 bases; bases outside gene matches: 7. The CDR3 is 16 amino acids. Germline CDR1 is SGDLS and CDR2 is YYNGEE. CDR3 bases: TGTGCCAGCAGCGTAGATCCTCGGGACAGTTACAATGAGCAGTTCTTC. Its protein product is CASSVDPRDSYNEQFF.

The J gene is TRBJ1-2, the V gene TRBV7-9, with 8 positions matching TRBD1. This CDR3 is built from 14 residues. The J segment lost 3 bases and the V segment lost 5 bases, leaving 5 bases of the junction unmatched. Germline V gene lookup returns CDR1 SEHNR and CDR2 FQNEAQ (reference sequence). The DNA of the CDR3 is TGTGCCAGCAGCCAAACAGGGGGTGACTATGGCTACACCTTC. Amino acids: CASSQTGGDYGYTF. The full variable domain, completed using reference TRBV7-9 and TRBJ1-2, is DTGVSQNPRHKITKRGQNVTFRCDPISEHNRLYWYRQTLGQGPEFLTYFQNEAQLEKSRLLSDRFSAERPKGSFSTLEIQRTEQGDSAMYLCASSQTGGDYGYTFGSGTRLTVV.